One and the same sample provided the 22 T cell receptor beta chains below, sequenced in a study of cytomegalovirus exposure and HLA in healthy donors. PCR employed 60 Vbeta and 13 Jbeta primers. Sequencing was performed with immunoSEQ multiplex PCR; in TCRdb, only in-frame clones are kept and a portion is missing. The sample has 100,000 to 150,000 clones, over 75% seen once. Material: PBMCs. The source of these receptors is a male donor in good health and CMV-seropositive.

The J gene is TRBJ1-1, the V gene TRBV19, with TRBD1 as a possible D gene (6 bases). The germline gives CDR1 LNHDA, CDR2 SQIVND (reference sequence). The CDR3 consists of 16 residues. Between the trimmed V and J ends, which lost 0 bases and 1 base, there was a span of 12 bases. In DNA, the CDR3 is TGTGCCAGTAGTATAGATGAAAGGGACACGAACACTGAAGCTTTCTTT. Residues: CASSIDERDTNTEAFF.

This chain uses TRBV6-1 with TRBJ1-2, with D possibly matching TRBD1 (6 bases). CDR3 length equals 13 residues. CDR1 MNHNS and CDR2 SASEGT come from the germline V gene. V lost 7 bases to trimming and J lost 6 bases, with 15 bases between them. CDR3 region: CASTTGTSNGYTF. In nucleotides, the CDR3 is TGTGCCAGCACCACCGGGACAAGTAATGGCTACACCTTC.

J is TRBJ1-5 and V is TRBV7-9; D unclear. There are 13 residues in the CDR3. The germline CDR1 and CDR2 sequences are SEHNR and FQNEAQ (reference sequence). With 5 bases removed from V and 3 bases from J, the gap between germline ends came to 8 bases. This CDR3 is CASSPANNQPQHF. The DNA for the CDR3 is TGTGCCAGCAGCCCCGCGAACAATCAGCCCCAGCATTTT.

V usage is TRBV25-1 and J usage is TRBJ2-1, with D uncertain. Trimming cost V 5 bases and J 3 bases, with 11 bases left between them. Germline lookup yields CDR1 MGHDK and CDR2 SYGVNS. The CDR3 is made up of 14 amino acids. CDR3 nucleotides: TGTGCCAGCAGTAGCGCTTCTGACTACAATGAGCAGTTCTTC. Its translation: CASSSASDYNEQFF. Variable domain in full (rest from reference TRBV25-1 and TRBJ2-1): EADIYQTPRYLVIGTGKKITLECSQTMGHDKMYWYQQDPGMELHLIHYSYGVNSTEKGDLSSESTVSRIRTEHFPLTLESARPSHTSQYLCASSSASDYNEQFFGPGTRLTVL.

This clone has only a few counts. V is TRBV29-1 and J is TRBJ1-2, with no clear D. This CDR3 is built from 13 residues. Deletions cut 3 bases from V and 2 bases from J, with 10 bases between. The germline gives CDR1 SQVTM, CDR2 ANQGSEA. As DNA, the CDR3 is TGCAGCGTTGACACGACGGGAAACTATGGCTACACCTTC. Translated: CSVDTTGNYGYTF.

The gene calls are TRBV7-2 and TRBJ1-1; possible D gene TRBD1, 5 bases. The germline CDR1 and CDR2 sequences are SGHTA and FQGNSA. Trimming shortened V by 5 bases and J by 11 bases, and 15 bases separated the two germline ends. The CDR3 is made up of 12 amino acids. CDR3 in amino acids: CASSLPFRGAFF. The CDR3 DNA is TGTGCCAGCAGCCTTCCCTTCCGGGGGGCTTTCTTT. Filled out from reference TRBV7-2 and TRBJ1-1, the complete variable domain reads GAGVSQSPSNKVTEKGKDVELRCDPISGHTALYWYRQSLGQGLEFLIYFQGNSAPDKSGLPSDRFSAERTGGSVSTLTIQRTQQEDSAVYLCASSLPFRGAFFGQGTRLTVV.

V usage is TRBV28 and J usage is TRBJ2-3, with D possibly being TRBD2 (5 bases). Trimming shortened V by 6 bases and J by 2 bases, and 9 bases separated the two germline ends. Germline V gene lookup returns CDR1 MDHEN and CDR2 SYDVKM. The CDR3 is 13 residues long. The CDR3 spells CASRDSVTDTQYF. The CDR3 DNA reads TGTGCCAGCAGGGACTCTGTCACAGATACGCAGTATTTT.

The chain has TRBV28 and TRBJ1-5; D unresolved. Germline CDR1 reads MDHEN; CDR2 reads SYDVKM. V was clipped by 2 bases and J by 6 bases, with 11 bases between them. This CDR3 contains 14 residues. The CDR3 protein is CASSLPGDSQPQHF. In nucleotides, the CDR3 is TGTGCCAGCAGTTTACCCGGGGATAGTCAGCCCCAGCATTTT.

This sequence joins TRBV19 and TRBJ1-4; D ambiguous. In germline, CDR1 is LNHDA, CDR2 SQIVND (reference sequence). CDR3 length: 15 residues. V dropped 4 bases and J dropped 7 bases, with 16 bases sitting between them. CDR3 DNA: TGTGCCAGTAGTACCCAAGGACCCCGGGGTGAAAAACTGTTTTTT. This encodes CASSTQGPRGEKLFF.

The rearrangement uses TRBV10-3 and TRBJ2-3; 7 bases are shared with TRBD2. This CDR3 has 17 amino acids. CDR1 ENHRY and CDR2 SYGVKD come from the germline V gene. V lost 0 bases, J lost 5 bases, and 11 bases stayed unmatched. CDR3 in amino acids: CAISESVSGALQDTQYF. The CDR3, as DNA: TGTGCCATCAGTGAGTCGGTAAGCGGGGCCTTACAAGATACGCAGTATTTT.

The V call is TRBV7-8, the J call TRBJ1-1; TRBD1 agrees at 7 bases. Per the germline V gene, CDR1 is SGHVS and CDR2 is FQNEAQ. CDR3 length equals 16 residues. J was trimmed by 1 base and V by 5 bases; bases with no gene match: 10. CDR3 DNA sequence: TGTGCCAGCAGCCCACGAAGAACAGGGGCGAACACTGAAGCTTTCTTT. Protein product: CASSPRRTGANTEAFF. Full variable domain (rest looked up from reference TRBV7-8 and TRBJ1-1): GAGVSQSPRYKVAKRGQDVALRCDPISGHVSLFWYQQALGQGPEFLTYFQNEAQLDKSGLPSDRFFAERPEGSVSTLKIQRTQQEDSAVYLCASSPRRTGANTEAFFGQGTRLTVV.

This clone is termed medium-sized. CDR3 residues: CASSDVAGAHTGELFF. CDR3 in DNA: TGTGCCAGCAGTGACGTAGCGGGGGCACACACCGGGGAGCTGTTTTTT. The chain uses TRBV6-4 and TRBJ2-2; TRBD2 matches 9 bases. The CDR3 extends over 16 amino acids. After removal of 2 bases from V and 3 bases from J, the junction contained 4 bases not matched to a gene. Germline CDR1 reads MRHNA; CDR2 reads SNTAGT.

On this clone: The junction departs from germline at one end; a sequencing error may be responsible. The V call is TRBV7-9, the J call TRBJ2-7; 9 nucleotides line up with TRBD1. CDR3 length: 15 amino acids. Per the germline V gene, CDR1 is SEHNR and CDR2 is FQNEAQ (reference sequence). DNA of the CDR3: TGTTCCAGCAGCAAGACAGGGGGAATAGTGGACGAGCAGTACTTC. Translating gives CSSSKTGGIVDEQYF.

This chain uses TRBV6-4 with TRBJ1-2; 7 bases are a match to TRBD1. There are 15 residues in the CDR3. From germline, CDR1 is MRHNA and CDR2 SNTAGT. Losses at the gene ends were 4 bases for V and 2 bases for J; bases not matched to a gene: 7. The CDR3 protein is CASSGPDRPNYGYTF. The CDR3 DNA reads TGTGCCAGCAGTGGCCCGGACAGGCCCAACTATGGCTACACCTTC.

The chain carries TRBV14 and TRBJ2-1; 10 bases fit TRBD1. Germline CDR1 and CDR2: SGHDN and FVKESK. CDR3 length: 14 residues. With V trimmed by 6 bases and J by 10 bases, 9 bases remained unmatched. The CDR3 reads CASRRTGGTTEQFF. Written as DNA, the CDR3 is TGTGCCAGCAGACGGACAGGGGGTACCACAGAGCAGTTCTTC.

This chain uses TRBV9 with TRBJ2-6; D is unclear. The V end was cut by 0 bases, the J end by 4 bases, with 8 bases between. This CDR3 has 15 amino acids. Germline V lookup: CDR1 SGDLS, CDR2 YYNGEE. CDR3 DNA: TGTGCCAGCAGCGTAGACCCCAGGGGGGCCAACGTCCTGACTTTC. Translated, it gives CASSVDPRGANVLTF.

The chain joins TRBV2 to TRBJ2-3; 12 bases are shared with TRBD2. This CDR3 spans 16 amino acids. CDR1 and CDR2 (germline): SNHLY, FYNNEI. Trimming took 4 bases from V and 0 from J; bases not matched to a gene: 2. The CDR3 region has the DNA TGTGCCAGCAGTGGGACTAGCGGGGCTAGCACAGATACGCAGTATTTT. This gives the protein CASSGTSGASTDTQYF.

This clone was counted a few times. This chain uses TRBV29-1 with TRBJ1-4, with D unclear. V dropped 1 base and J dropped 7 bases, with 4 bases sitting between them. Germline V gene data show CDR1 as SQVTM and CDR2 as ANQGSEA. This CDR3 spans 11 amino acids. CDR3 DNA: TGCAGCGTTGAAGTCTTTGAAAAACTGTTTTTT. Translating it yields CSVEVFEKLFF.

The gene calls are TRBV7-9 and TRBJ1-5; D perhaps matches TRBD1 (5 bases). Trimming took off 1 base at V and 2 bases at J, with 9 bases between the two ends. The CDR3 length is 15 residues. Germline V lookup: CDR1 SEHNR, CDR2 FQNEAQ (reference sequence). Here the CDR3 reads CASSLGGFGNQPQHF. CDR3 nucleotides: TGTGCCAGCAGCTTAGGGGGCTTTGGCAATCAGCCCCAGCATTTT.

This clone was picked up one time. The chain employs TRBV7-9 and TRBJ1-4; the D is unclear. V lost 3 bases and J lost 8, with 7 bases in between. This CDR3 is built from 12 residues. The V gene's germline CDR1 is SEHNR and CDR2 FQNEAQ (reference sequence). The DNA of the CDR3 is TGTGCCAGCAGCTTTCCAGGAGAAAAACTGTTTTTT. Protein sequence: CASSFPGEKLFF.

The CDR3 loop reads CASSFAGGGTDTQYF. The CDR3 DNA reads TGTGCCAGCAGCTTCGCGGGGGGGGGCACAGATACGCAGTATTTT. This sequence joins TRBV7-2 and TRBJ2-3; 9 bases are shared with TRBD2. Germline V lookup: CDR1 SGHTA, CDR2 FQGNSA. Losses at the gene ends were 3 bases for V and 1 base for J; bases not matched to a gene: 2. The CDR3 has 15 residues. Full variable domain (outside the CDR3, taken from reference TRBV7-2 and TRBJ2-3): GAGVSQSPSNKVTEKGKDVELRCDPISGHTALYWYRQSLGQGLEFLIYFQGNSAPDKSGLPSDRFSAERTGGSVSTLTIQRTQQEDSAVYLCASSFAGGGTDTQYFGPGTRLTVL.

This rearrangement joins TRBV18 to TRBJ2-1; 12 nucleotides align to TRBD2. The CDR3 spans 16 residues. Trimming took 5 bases from V and 9 from J; bases not matched to a gene: 11. Germline V CDR1 and CDR2: KGHSH, LQKENI. CDR3 sequence: CASSRLAGVLAAEQFF. The DNA for the CDR3 is TGTGCCAGCTCAAGACTAGCGGGGGTTTTAGCGGCTGAGCAGTTCTTC. Together with reference TRBV18 and TRBJ2-1, the CDR3 gives the full variable domain: NAGVMQNPRHLVRRRGQEARLRCSPMKGHSHVYWYRQLPEEGLKFMVYLQKENIIDESGMPKERFSAEFPKEGPSILRIQQVVRGDSAAYFCASSRLAGVLAAEQFFGPGTRLTVL.